This T cell receptor (beta chain) is from a study of blood T cell repertoires in COVID-19. Study-level information: PBMCs, B-cell-depleted T cells, or T cells were the source of the cDNA or gDNA that made up the material.

In the original analysis: Amplification from reference gene primers served as the basis for estimated nucleated cell counts. This table comes from immunoSEQ multiplex PCR, and its TCRdb copy is limited to in-frame clones, with some not included. For V, J and clone size, that table is used; D and trimming come from the DNA. The sample gives over 50,000 clones, over 80% of which show up once; 5% to 5.5% is in the top ten. The CDR3 is made up of 15 amino acids. The V gene lost 8 bases and the J gene lost 2 bases, with 16 bases spanning the gap. Germline V CDR1 and CDR2: MDHEN, SYDVKM. This clone has only a few counts.

J is TRBJ1-5 and V is TRBV28; D is perhaps TRBD1 (5 bases). This sequence originates from a man aged 70 or older with acute or convalescent COVID-19. Sequenced sample: peripheral blood. CDR3 in amino acids: CASGSGGLRNQPQHF. In nucleotides, the CDR3 is TGTGCCAGCGGGTCGGGGGGGTTGCGCAATCAGCCCCAGCATTTT. Full variable domain (outside the CDR3, taken from reference TRBV28 and TRBJ1-5): DVKVTQSSRYLVKRTGEKVFLECVQDMDHENMFWYRQDPGLGLRLIYFSYDVKMKEKGDIPEGYSVSREKKERFSLILESASTNQTSMYLCASGSGGLRNQPQHFGDGTRLSIL.